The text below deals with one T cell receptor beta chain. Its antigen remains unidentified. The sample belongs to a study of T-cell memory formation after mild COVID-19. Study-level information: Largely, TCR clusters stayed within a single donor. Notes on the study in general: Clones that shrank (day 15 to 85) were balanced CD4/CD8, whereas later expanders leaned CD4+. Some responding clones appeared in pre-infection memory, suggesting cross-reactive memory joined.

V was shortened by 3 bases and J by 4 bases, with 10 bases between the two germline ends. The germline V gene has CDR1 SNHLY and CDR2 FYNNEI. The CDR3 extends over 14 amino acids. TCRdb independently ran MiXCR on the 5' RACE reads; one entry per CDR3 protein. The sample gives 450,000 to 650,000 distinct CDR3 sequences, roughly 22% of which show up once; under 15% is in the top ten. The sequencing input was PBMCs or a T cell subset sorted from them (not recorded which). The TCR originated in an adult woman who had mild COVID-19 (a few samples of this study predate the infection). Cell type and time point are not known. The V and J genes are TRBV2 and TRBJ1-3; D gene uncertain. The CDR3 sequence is CASSDPGAGNTIYF. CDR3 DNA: TGTGCCAGCAGTGACCCAGGAGCCGGAAACACCATATATTTT. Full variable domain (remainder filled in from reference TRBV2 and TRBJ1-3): EPEVTQTPSHQVTQMGQEVILRCVPISNHLYFYWYRQILGQKVEFLVSFYNNEISEKSEIFDDQFSVERPDGSNFTLKIRSTKLEDSAMYFCASSDPGAGNTIYFGEGSWLTVV.